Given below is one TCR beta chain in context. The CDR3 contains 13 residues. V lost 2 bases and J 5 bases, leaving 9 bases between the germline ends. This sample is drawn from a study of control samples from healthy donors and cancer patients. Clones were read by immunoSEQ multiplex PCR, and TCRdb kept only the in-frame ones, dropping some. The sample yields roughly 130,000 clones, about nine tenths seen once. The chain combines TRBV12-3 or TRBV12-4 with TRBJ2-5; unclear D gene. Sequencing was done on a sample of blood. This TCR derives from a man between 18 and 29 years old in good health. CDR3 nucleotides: TGTGCCAGCAGTTTATGGATGGGGGAGACCCAGTACTTC. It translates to CASSLWMGETQYF.